The clone carrying this T cell receptor beta chain was detected a few times. The data are from a study of blood T cells in healthy people across ages. PCR was performed a second time for about 7 to 11 cycles using a sample-barcoded 5' primer and a J-beta primer mix. TCRdb independently ran MiXCR on the 5' RACE reads; one entry per CDR3 protein. The sample yields about 730,000 distinct CDR3 sequences, roughly 41% seen once. The V end lost 1 base, the J end lost 5 bases, and 8 bases lay between the germline ends. The CDR3 covers 14 residues. Germline-derived CDR1 and CDR2 are SGHVS and FNYEAQ. The specimen was blood. The rearrangement joins TRBV7-6 to TRBJ2-2; weak D call: TRBD1 (6 bases). The receptor comes from a woman aged 55-75 years in good health. The CDR3 coding sequence is TGTGCCAGCAGCTTAGAGGGGGAAACCGGGGAGCTGTTTTTT. Translated, it gives CASSLEGETGELFF.